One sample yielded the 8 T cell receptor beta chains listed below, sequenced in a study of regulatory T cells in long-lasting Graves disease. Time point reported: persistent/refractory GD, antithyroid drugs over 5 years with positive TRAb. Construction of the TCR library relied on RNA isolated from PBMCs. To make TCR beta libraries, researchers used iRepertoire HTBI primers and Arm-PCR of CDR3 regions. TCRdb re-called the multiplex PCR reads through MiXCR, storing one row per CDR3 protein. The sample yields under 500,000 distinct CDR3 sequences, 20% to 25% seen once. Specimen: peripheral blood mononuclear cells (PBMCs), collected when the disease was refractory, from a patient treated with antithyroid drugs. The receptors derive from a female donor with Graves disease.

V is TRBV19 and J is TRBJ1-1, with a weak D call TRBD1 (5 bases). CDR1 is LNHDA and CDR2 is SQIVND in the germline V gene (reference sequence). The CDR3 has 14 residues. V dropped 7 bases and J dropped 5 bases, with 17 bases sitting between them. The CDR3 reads CASKAWGGRTEAFF. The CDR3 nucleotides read TGTGCCAGTAAGGCATGGGGGGGGAGGACTGAAGCTTTCTTT.

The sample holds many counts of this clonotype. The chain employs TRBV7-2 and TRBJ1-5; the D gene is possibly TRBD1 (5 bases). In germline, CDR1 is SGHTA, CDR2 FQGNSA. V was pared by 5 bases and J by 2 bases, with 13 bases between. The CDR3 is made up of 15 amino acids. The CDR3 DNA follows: TGTGCCAGCAGCGGCGGGGGTATCGGCAATCAGCCCCAGCATTTT. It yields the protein CASSGGGIGNQPQHF.

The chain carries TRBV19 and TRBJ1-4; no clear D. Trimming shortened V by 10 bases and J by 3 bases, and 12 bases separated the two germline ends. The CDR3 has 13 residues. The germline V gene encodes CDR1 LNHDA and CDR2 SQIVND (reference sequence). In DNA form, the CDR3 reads TGTGCCACCTCGACAAGATCTAATGAAAAACTGTTTTTT. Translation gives CATSTRSNEKLFF.

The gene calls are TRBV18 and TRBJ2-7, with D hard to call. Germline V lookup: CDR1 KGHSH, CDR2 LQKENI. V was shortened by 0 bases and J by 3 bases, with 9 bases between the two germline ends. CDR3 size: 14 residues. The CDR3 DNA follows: TGTGCCAGCTCACCACCGACGGCAGACTACGAGCAGTACTTC. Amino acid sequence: CASSPPTADYEQYF.

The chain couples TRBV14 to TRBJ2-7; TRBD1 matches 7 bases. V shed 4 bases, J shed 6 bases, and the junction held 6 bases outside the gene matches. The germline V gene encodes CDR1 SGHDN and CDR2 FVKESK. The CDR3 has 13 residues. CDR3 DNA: TGTGCCAGCAGCCTAGCAGGGGGAATCGAGCAGTACTTC. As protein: CASSLAGGIEQYF.

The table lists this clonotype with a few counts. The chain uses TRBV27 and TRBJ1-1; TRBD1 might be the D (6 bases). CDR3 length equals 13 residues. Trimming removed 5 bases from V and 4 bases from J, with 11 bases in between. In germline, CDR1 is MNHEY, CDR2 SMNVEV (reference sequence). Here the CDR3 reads CASSAQGSTEAFF. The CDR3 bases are TGTGCCAGCAGTGCACAGGGTAGCACTGAAGCTTTCTTT.

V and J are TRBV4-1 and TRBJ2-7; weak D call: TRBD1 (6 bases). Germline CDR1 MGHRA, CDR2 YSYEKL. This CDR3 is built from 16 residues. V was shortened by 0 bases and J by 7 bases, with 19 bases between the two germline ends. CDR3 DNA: TGCGCCAGCAGCCAAGAAAGCACTGGGGGCTTGGGGGAGCAGTACTTC. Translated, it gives CASSQESTGGLGEQYF.

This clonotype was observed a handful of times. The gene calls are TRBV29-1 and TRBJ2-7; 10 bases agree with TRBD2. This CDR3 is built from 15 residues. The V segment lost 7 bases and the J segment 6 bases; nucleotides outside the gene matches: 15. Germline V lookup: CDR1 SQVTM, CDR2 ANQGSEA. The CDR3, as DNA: TGCAGCGCCCGTGGGAGTGCTAGCGGGAGCAGCGAGCAGTACTTC. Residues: CSARGSASGSSEQYF.